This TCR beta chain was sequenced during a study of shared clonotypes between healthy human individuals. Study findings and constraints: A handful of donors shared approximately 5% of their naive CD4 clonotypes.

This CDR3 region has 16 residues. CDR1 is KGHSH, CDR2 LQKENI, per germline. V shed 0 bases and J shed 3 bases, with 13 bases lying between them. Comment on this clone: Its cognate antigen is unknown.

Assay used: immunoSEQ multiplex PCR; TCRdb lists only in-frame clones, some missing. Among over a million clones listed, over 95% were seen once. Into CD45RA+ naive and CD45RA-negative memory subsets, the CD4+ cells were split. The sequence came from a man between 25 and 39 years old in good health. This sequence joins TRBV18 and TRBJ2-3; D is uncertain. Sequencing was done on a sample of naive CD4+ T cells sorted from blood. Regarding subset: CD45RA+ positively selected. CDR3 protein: CASSPPVWEGTDTQYF. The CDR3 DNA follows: TGTGCCAGCTCACCACCGGTTTGGGAAGGGACAGATACGCAGTATTTT.